These 12 T cell receptor beta chains were sequenced from one sample in a study of T cells in localized non-small cell lung cancer. The method was immunoSEQ multiplex PCR; TCRdb's version includes in-frame clones alone and lacks a portion of them. The data hold approximately 2,500 clones, with 21% observed a single time. The sequences come from normal lung tissue next to the tumor, collected before any cancer treatment. These receptors were taken from a woman aged 35-70 years with stage I lung adenocarcinoma.

V and J are TRBV18 and TRBJ2-4; no clear D. Germline values: CDR1 KGHSH, CDR2 LQKENI. The germline V and J ends were trimmed by 3 bases and 0 bases, with 9 bases remaining between them. The CDR3 runs to 15 residues. Here the CDR3 DNA reads TGTGCCAGCTCACCGCTAGGTTTAGCCAAAAACATTCAGTACTTC. Its protein is CASSPLGLAKNIQYF.

This clone was counted a few times. This chain uses TRBV9 with TRBJ1-6; 12 nucleotides line up with TRBD1. V was pared by 3 bases and J by 7 bases, with 5 bases of the junction left unmatched. The length of the CDR3 is 16 residues. Per germline, CDR1 SGDLS and CDR2 YYNGEE. Here the CDR3 reads CASSAGQGAANSPLHF. The CDR3 nucleotides read TGTGCCAGCAGCGCGGGACAGGGGGCTGCGAATTCACCCCTCCACTTT.

The gene calls are TRBV11-3 and TRBJ1-1; maybe TRBD1 (6 bases). The V gene lost 8 bases and the J gene lost 2 bases, with 18 bases spanning the gap. This CDR3 spans 15 amino acids. The germline V gene encodes CDR1 SGHNT and CDR2 YENEEA. The CDR3 sequence is CASSRGRGINTEAFF. DNA of the CDR3: TGTGCCAGCTCGCGGGGGCGGGGGATAAACACTGAAGCTTTCTTT.

By frequency in the sample, this clone is medium-sized. The chain employs TRBV6-8 and TRBJ1-1; the D gene is possibly TRBD1 (6 bases). CDR1 and CDR2 (germline): MNHGY, SAAAGT. Trimming left V 2 bases short and J 11 bases short, with 18 bases between. The CDR3 is made up of 14 amino acids. CDR3 in amino acids: CASSYTISNRDAFF. The CDR3 DNA reads as TGTGCCAGCAGTTACACGATCAGTAACAGGGACGCTTTCTTT.

This chain links TRBV6-8 with TRBJ2-7, with 8 bases identical to TRBD2. Germline values: CDR1 MNHGY, CDR2 SAAAGT. The V segment lost 2 bases and the J segment 0 bases; nucleotides outside the gene matches: 6. This CDR3 is built from 16 residues. This CDR3 is CASSYVSGGASYEQYF. DNA of the CDR3: TGTGCCAGCAGTTACGTTTCCGGGGGGGCCTCCTACGAGCAGTACTTC.

The V and J genes are TRBV18 and TRBJ1-2, with D unresolved. Per the germline V gene, CDR1 is KGHSH and CDR2 is LQKENI. CDR3 size: 14 residues. The germline V and J ends were trimmed by 8 bases and 8 bases, with 21 bases remaining between them. The CDR3 region is CASVGMGMETGYTF. The CDR3 bases are TGTGCCAGCGTCGGTATGGGGATGGAAACGGGCTACACCTTC.

This clone was recorded a few times. The chain uses TRBV19 and TRBJ2-1; 12 bases agree with TRBD2. Per germline, CDR1 LNHDA and CDR2 SQIVND (reference sequence). The length of the CDR3 is 15 residues. The J segment lost 1 base and the V segment lost 10 bases, leaving 5 bases of the junction unmatched. CDR3 sequence: CATASGGASYNEQFF. The CDR3 nucleotides are TGTGCCACGGCTAGCGGGGGGGCATCCTACAATGAGCAGTTCTTC.

This clone was seen more than once but under ten times. The chain has TRBV28 and TRBJ1-6, with unresolved D. V shed 5 bases and J shed 14 bases, with 16 bases lying between them. The CDR3 spans 13 residues. The germline gives CDR1 MDHEN, CDR2 SYDVKM. CDR3 sequence: CASSPSRVSSLHF. The CDR3 DNA reads as TGTGCCAGCAGTCCGAGCCGAGTGTCGTCCCTCCACTTT.

This rearrangement joins TRBV9 to TRBJ2-1, with 8 bases lining up with TRBD1. Germline CDR1 is SGDLS and CDR2 is YYNGEE. V shed 6 bases and J 7 bases; nucleotides not matched to a gene: 6. The CDR3 is 13 amino acids. CDR3 DNA sequence: TGTGCCAGCACACAGGGGGGCGGAAATGAGCAGTTCTTC. Translated, it gives CASTQGGGNEQFF. Full variable domain (rest looked up from reference TRBV9 and TRBJ2-1): DSGVTQTPKHLITATGQRVTLRCSPRSGDLSVYWYQQSLDQGLQFLIQYYNGEERAKGNILERFSAQQFPDLHSELNLSSLELGDSALYFCASTQGGGNEQFFGPGTRLTVL.

The chain combines TRBV30 with TRBJ1-3, with 7 bases lining up with TRBD1. The CDR3 has 14 amino acids. The junction had 7 bases not matched to a gene; V was cut back by 2 bases and J by 6 bases. Per germline, CDR1 GTSNPN and CDR2 SVGIG (reference sequence). CDR3 residues: CAWSSGGGPNTIYF. The CDR3 DNA follows: TGTGCCTGGAGTAGTGGAGGGGGCCCAAACACCATATATTTT.

The chain has TRBV18 and TRBJ2-7; 8 bases agree with TRBD1. This CDR3 is 17 amino acids long. The V gene end was trimmed by 1 base and the J gene end by 6 bases; junction bases not matched to a gene: 14. Germline CDR1 reads KGHSH; CDR2 reads LQKENI. CDR3: CASSPLGRGRILREQYF. The CDR3 DNA is TGTGCCAGCTCACCACTGGGCAGGGGGCGAATATTGCGCGAGCAGTACTTC.

This clone has just a few counts. The genes are TRBV18 and TRBJ1-4; TRBD1 matches at 7 bases. The CDR3 covers 15 residues. From germline, CDR1 is KGHSH and CDR2 LQKENI. The V and J ends lost 4 bases and 4 bases, in that order; junction bases with no gene match: 6. CDR3 DNA sequence: TGTGCCAGCTCACGACCCGGGACAGATAATGAAAAACTGTTTTTT. This sequence encodes CASSRPGTDNEKLFF.